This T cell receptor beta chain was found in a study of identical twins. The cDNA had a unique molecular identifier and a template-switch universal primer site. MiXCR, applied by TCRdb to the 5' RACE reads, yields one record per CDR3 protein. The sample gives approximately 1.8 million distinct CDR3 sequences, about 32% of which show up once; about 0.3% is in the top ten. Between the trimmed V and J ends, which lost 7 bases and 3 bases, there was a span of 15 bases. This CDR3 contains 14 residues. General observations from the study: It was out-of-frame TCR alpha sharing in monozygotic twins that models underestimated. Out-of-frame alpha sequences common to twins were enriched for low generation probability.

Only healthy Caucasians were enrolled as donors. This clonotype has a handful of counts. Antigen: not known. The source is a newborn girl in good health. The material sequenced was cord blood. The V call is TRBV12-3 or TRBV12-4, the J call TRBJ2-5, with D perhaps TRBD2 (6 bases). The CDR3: CASTSGTYKETQYF. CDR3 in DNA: TGTGCCAGCACCTCCGGGACTTACAAAGAGACCCAGTACTTC.